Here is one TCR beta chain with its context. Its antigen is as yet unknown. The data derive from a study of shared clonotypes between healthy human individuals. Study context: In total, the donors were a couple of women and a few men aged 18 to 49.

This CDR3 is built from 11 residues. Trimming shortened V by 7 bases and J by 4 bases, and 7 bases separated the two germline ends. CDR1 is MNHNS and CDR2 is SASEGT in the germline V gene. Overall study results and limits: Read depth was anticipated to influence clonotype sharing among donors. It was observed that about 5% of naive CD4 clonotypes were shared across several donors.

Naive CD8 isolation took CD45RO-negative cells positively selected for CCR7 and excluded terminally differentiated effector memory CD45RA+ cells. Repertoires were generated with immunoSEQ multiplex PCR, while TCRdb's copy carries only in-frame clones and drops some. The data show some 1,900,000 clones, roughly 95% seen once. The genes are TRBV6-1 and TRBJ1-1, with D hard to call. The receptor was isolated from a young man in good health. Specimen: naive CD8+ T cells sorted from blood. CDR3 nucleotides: TGTGCCAGCATGACGGGCACTGAAGCTTTCTTT. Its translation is CASMTGTEAFF.